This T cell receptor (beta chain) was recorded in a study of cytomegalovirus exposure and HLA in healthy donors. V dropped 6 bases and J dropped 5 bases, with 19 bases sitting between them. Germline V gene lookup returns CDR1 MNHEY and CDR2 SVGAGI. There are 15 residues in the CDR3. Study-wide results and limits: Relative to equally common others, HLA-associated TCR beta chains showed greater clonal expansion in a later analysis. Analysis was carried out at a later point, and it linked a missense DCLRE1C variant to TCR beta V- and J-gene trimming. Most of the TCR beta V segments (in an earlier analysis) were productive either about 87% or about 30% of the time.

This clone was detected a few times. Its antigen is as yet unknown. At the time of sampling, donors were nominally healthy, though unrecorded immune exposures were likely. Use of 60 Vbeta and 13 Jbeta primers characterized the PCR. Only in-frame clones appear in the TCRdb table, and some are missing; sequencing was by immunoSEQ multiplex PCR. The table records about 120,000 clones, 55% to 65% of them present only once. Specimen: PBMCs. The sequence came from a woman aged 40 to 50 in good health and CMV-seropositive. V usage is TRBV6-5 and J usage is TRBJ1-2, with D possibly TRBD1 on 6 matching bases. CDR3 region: CASRTRTGFWYGYTF. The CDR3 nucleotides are TGTGCCAGCAGAACTCGAACAGGGTTTTGGTATGGCTACACCTTC.